This T cell receptor beta chain was found in a study of blood T cell repertoires in COVID-19 (dated by TCRdb to about 2020). Background on the whole study: Samples from collaborators originated in the United States, Italy and Spain and spanned both the acute and convalescent phases of COVID-19. Subjects who had been exposed to COVID-19, were actively infected with it, or had recovered from it provided the deeply sampled blood TCRbeta repertoires that made up the dataset. A freely available public database, intended as a resource for researchers studying the immune response to SARS-CoV-2, is where the repertoires were released. The material from the prospective study consisted of cDNA or gDNA derived from T cells, B-cell-depleted T cells, or PBMCs. Nearly every sample came with metadata listing a de-identified subject ID, COVID-19 status, age in years and sex. Samples came from the ongoing ImmuneRACE study (first 160 participants) plus 1,254 subjects from 6 global collaborators. Where available, HLA class I and class II types were obtained from metadata supplied by the sample provider rather than from assay-based typing.

The investigation overall reported the following: The quantity of clinical and demographic metadata differed by source and by participant and was supplied without curation.

CDR1 and CDR2, per the germline V gene, are MNHEY and SVGAGI. Its CDR3 holds 15 amino acids, cysteine through phenylalanine. Only the CDR3 DNA is retained, 45 bases long and in frame from the first base. Here V drops 2 bases and J drops 9 bases, and the junction holds 7 bases not matched to any gene. This clone has a handful of counts. Its antigen is still unknown. No much larger clone exists at a distance of one base, and base qualities are not known. Each collaborating institution followed its own protocols to collect whole blood in K2EDTA tubes. Collaborator samples were shipped for TCRbeta analysis as frozen whole blood, isolated PBMCs, or DNA extracted from either sample type. TCRbeta CDR3 regions were amplified from genomic DNA by means of the immunoSEQ Assay, a bias-controlled multiplex PCR. Per the source publication's procedure: The number of nucleated cells in each sample was estimated by amplification of reference gene primers within the assay. Sequence reads were collapsed and filtered to measure the absolute abundance of every unique TCRbeta CDR3 rearrangement. For each sample, productive Simpson clonality was calculated as the square root of Simpson's diversity index across productive rearrangements. TCRdb took over this immuneACCESS table, retaining in-frame rearrangements with V and J assigned. Such tables are incomplete; in checked studies, under half of the missing clones stem from an unresolved V gene, and the remainder is unexplained. V and J calls and clone size come straight from that table; D and trimming were deduced from the DNA. The sample has 150,000 to 190,000 clones on record, about four fifths of them singletons. The top ten clones comprise roughly 0.6% of the sample.

This chain is built from TRBV6-5 and TRBJ1-6; 7 bases in the middle match TRBD1. This receptor was identified in a man aged 55 to 70 with acute or convalescent COVID-19. The sequencing input was peripheral blood. The encoded CDR3 is CASSYGQEALSPLHF. The DNA is as follows: TGTGCCAGCAGTTACGGACAGGAGGCGCTTTCACCCCTCCACTTT.